This TCR beta chain comes out of a study of blood T cells in healthy people across ages. V gave up 5 bases and J gave up 11 bases, with 15 bases separating them. This CDR3 spans 12 amino acids. A second PCR of about 7 to 12 cycles used a sample-barcoded 5' primer and a J-beta primer mix. TCRdb itself ran the 5' RACE reads through MiXCR, one entry per CDR3 protein. The repertoire has about 1.1 million distinct CDR3 sequences, 35% to 40% of them found once; the top ten carry 13%. The receptor's source is a young man in good health. The chain is built from TRBV12-3 or TRBV12-4 and TRBJ1-1, with D maybe TRBD1 (5 bases). Sequencing was performed on blood. The CDR3 region has the DNA TGTGCCAGCAGTGCAGACAGCACTGCTGCTTTCTTT. Its protein product is CASSADSTAAFF.